One sample yielded the 20 T cell receptor beta chains listed below, sequenced in a study of blood T cell repertoires in COVID-19. Assay used: immunoSEQ multiplex PCR; TCRdb lists only in-frame clones, some missing. This table has some 120,000 clones, 88% appearing once. Material: peripheral blood. The receptors shown here come from a human donor in a cohort sampled during active COVID-19.

The rearrangement uses TRBV2 and TRBJ2-7, with D possibly matching TRBD1 (5 bases). Germline assignment: CDR1 SNHLY and CDR2 FYNNEI. There are 13 residues in the CDR3. Trimming took 5 bases from V and 6 from J, leaving 14 bases between them. The chain's CDR3 is CASSTEGVSEQYF. CDR3 coding DNA: TGTGCCAGCAGTACAGAAGGGGTTAGCGAGCAGTACTTC.

This clone was seen just once. The V gene is TRBV28, the J gene TRBJ2-2; 11 nucleotides agree with TRBD2. Losses at the gene ends were 11 bases for V and 4 bases for J; bases not matched to a gene: 3. Germline CDR1 MDHEN, CDR2 SYDVKM. The CDR3 has 13 residues. The CDR3 sequence: CAEGTSGTGELFF. The CDR3, as DNA: TGTGCCGAGGGGACTAGCGGCACCGGGGAGCTGTTTTTT.

In nucleotides, the CDR3 is TGTGCCAGCAGCTTAGTGCCGGGGGGCTACTACGAGCAGTACTTC. It specifies CASSLVPGGYYEQYF. This sequence joins TRBV11-2 and TRBJ2-7; D is possibly TRBD2 (7 bases). CDR1 and CDR2 from the germline V gene are SGHAT and FQNNGV. V lost 1 base and J lost 3, with 13 bases in between. This CDR3 region has 15 residues.

The J gene is TRBJ1-1, the V gene TRBV6-6, with a tentative D call TRBD1 (6 bases). The CDR3 runs 15 residues. Between the trimmed V and J ends, which lost 8 bases and 3 bases, there was a span of 19 bases. CDR1 MNHNY and CDR2 SVGAGI come from the germline V gene (reference sequence). CDR3 residues: CASVLAGVWDTEAFF. The CDR3, as DNA: TGTGCCAGCGTACTGGCAGGGGTTTGGGACACTGAAGCTTTCTTT.

The chain couples TRBV7-8 to TRBJ2-7, with D perhaps TRBD1 (6 bases). The germline V gene encodes CDR1 SGHVS and CDR2 FQNEAQ. V was shortened by 5 bases and J by 4 bases, with 15 bases between the two germline ends. The CDR3 contains 14 residues. The CDR3 sequence: CASSARQANYEQYF. The CDR3, as DNA: TGTGCCAGCAGCGCTAGACAGGCGAATTACGAGCAGTACTTC.

The chain couples TRBV19 to TRBJ1-2; a weak D match, TRBD1 (6 bases). V was clipped by 1 base and J by 8 bases, with 17 bases between them. The germline V gene encodes CDR1 LNHDA and CDR2 SQIVND (reference sequence). CDR3 length: 15 residues. The CDR3 nucleotides read TGTGCCAGTAGTATAGCCCGAAGAGGGGGTACCGGCTACACCTTC. Protein product: CASSIARRGGTGYTF.

This CDR3 is CASSHPLAALSSYNEQFF. The DNA of the CDR3 is TGTGCCAGCAGTCATCCACTAGCGGCTCTTAGCTCCTACAATGAGCAGTTCTTC. This sequence joins TRBV7-9 and TRBJ2-1; TRBD2 matches 8 bases. Germline V lookup: CDR1 SEHNR, CDR2 FQNEAQ (reference sequence). The CDR3 totals 18 residues. Trimming removed 6 bases from V and 0 bases from J; junction bases left unmatched: 13.

The chain uses TRBV14 and TRBJ1-4; 8 bases map to TRBD1. The CDR3 runs 16 residues. V was pared by 4 bases and J by 2 bases, with 6 bases of the junction left unmatched. Germline V gene sequence: CDR1 SGHDN, CDR2 FVKESK. The CDR3 region is CASSLGQGATNEKLFF. The CDR3 region has the DNA TGTGCCAGCAGCCTAGGACAGGGTGCGACTAATGAAAAACTGTTTTTT. Full variable domain (remainder filled in from reference TRBV14 and TRBJ1-4): EAGVTQFPSHSVIEKGQTVTLRCDPISGHDNLYWYRRVMGKEIKFLLHFVKESKQDESGMPNNRFLAERTGGTYSTLKVQPAELEDSGVYFCASSLGQGATNEKLFFGSGTQLSVL.

The chain uses TRBV11-2 and TRBJ1-1, with no clear D. Germline loops: CDR1 SGHAT, CDR2 FQNNGV. Trimming shortened V by 5 bases and J by 3 bases, and 25 bases separated the two germline ends. CDR3 length equals 18 residues. The CDR3 sequence: CASSPLGRGDRGDTEAFF. The CDR3 nucleotides read TGTGCCAGCAGCCCCCTAGGTCGTGGCGATCGCGGGGACACTGAAGCTTTCTTT.

The chain uses TRBV30 and TRBJ2-3; weak D call: TRBD1 (6 bases). The CDR3 length is 12 residues. Germline V gene sequence: CDR1 GTSNPN, CDR2 SVGIG (reference sequence). Trimming pared 0 bases from V and 13 bases from J, leaving 14 bases between. The CDR3 region has the DNA TGTGCCTGGAGTGTACAGGGAAGAGTGGAGTATTTT. Protein: CAWSVQGRVEYF.

The chain is built from TRBV7-6 and TRBJ1-4; perhaps TRBD1 as D (5 bases). CDR1 and CDR2 (germline): SGHVS, FNYEAQ. The CDR3 runs 15 residues. V lost 5 bases, J lost 1 base, and 11 bases lay in between. The CDR3 spells CASSPGRGTNEKLFF. The DNA of the CDR3 is TGTGCCAGCAGCCCCGGAAGGGGAACTAATGAAAAACTGTTTTTT.

The CDR3 region is CASSPAHGRFNQPQHF. The CDR3 DNA reads as TGTGCCAGCAGTCCAGCCCACGGCAGGTTCAATCAGCCCCAGCATTTT. This chain connects TRBV28 to TRBJ1-5, with D hard to call. The CDR3 sequence is 16 residues long. Trimming shortened V by 5 bases and J by 3 bases, and 17 bases separated the two germline ends. The germline V gene encodes CDR1 MDHEN and CDR2 SYDVKM.

In its sample, this clone was seen a few times. The chain uses TRBV28 and TRBJ1-4; 8 nucleotides agree with TRBD1. The CDR3 has 14 amino acids. J lost 9 bases, V lost 5 bases, and 8 bases had no gene match. Germline V gene data show CDR1 as MDHEN and CDR2 as SYDVKM. For the CDR3, the DNA is TGTGCCAGCAGTATAGGACAGGGTTTCAAAAAACTGTTTTTT. Residues: CASSIGQGFKKLFF.

The CDR3 coding sequence is TGTGCCAGTAGTATAGAGGGGGGGGCCGGTCGCTACGAGCAGTACTTC. It specifies CASSIEGGAGRYEQYF. The V and J genes are TRBV19 and TRBJ2-7; possible D gene TRBD2, 7 bases. This CDR3 is 16 amino acids long. Trimming pared 0 bases from V and 3 bases from J, leaving 15 bases between. Looked up from germline, CDR1 is LNHDA and CDR2 is SQIVND (reference sequence).

The chain employs TRBV9 and TRBJ1-1; 10 nucleotides match TRBD1. Germline V lookup: CDR1 SGDLS, CDR2 YYNGEE. The CDR3 has 15 amino acids. V shed 4 bases and J 0 bases; nucleotides not matched to a gene: 3. DNA of the CDR3: TGTGCCAGCAGCTATGGACAGGGGGTGAACACTGAAGCTTTCTTT. Residues: CASSYGQGVNTEAFF.

This clone has a single count. This chain connects TRBV7-2 to TRBJ1-1, with D maybe TRBD1 (6 bases). CDR1 is SGHTA and CDR2 is FQGNSA in the germline V gene. Trimming pared 2 bases from V and 6 bases from J, leaving 13 bases between. The CDR3 sequence is 14 residues long. CDR3 loop: CASSLRGRDAEAFF. The CDR3 coding sequence is TGTGCCAGCAGCTTAAGGGGGAGGGACGCTGAAGCTTTCTTT.

V is TRBV4-1 and J is TRBJ1-3; no clear D gene. Germline values: CDR1 MGHRA, CDR2 YSYEKL. The CDR3 consists of 14 residues. V lost 0 bases and J 2 bases, leaving 5 bases between the germline ends. CDR3 amino acids: CASSQDSAGNTIYF. The CDR3 DNA reads TGCGCCAGCAGCCAAGACAGCGCTGGAAACACCATATATTTT.

The rearrangement uses TRBV6-1 and TRBJ2-5, with D perhaps matching TRBD2 (6 bases). V was pared by 0 bases and J by 2 bases, with 16 bases between. Germline V gives CDR1 MNHNS, CDR2 SASEGT. The CDR3 runs 17 residues. CDR3 residues: CASSEAGWAAGQETQYF. The CDR3, as DNA: TGTGCCAGCAGTGAAGCAGGTTGGGCGGCGGGGCAAGAGACCCAGTACTTC.

The V call is TRBV4-1, the J call TRBJ2-5; tentative D call: TRBD1 (5 bases). Deletions cut 4 bases from V and 5 bases from J, with 11 bases between. Per the germline V gene, CDR1 is MGHRA and CDR2 is YSYEKL. The CDR3 consists of 13 residues. The CDR3 loop reads CASSPHNRETQYF. The DNA of the CDR3 is TGCGCCAGCAGCCCCCACAACAGGGAGACCCAGTACTTC.

This clone occurred a few times. The V gene is TRBV7-6, the J gene TRBJ2-7; TRBD2 matches 14 bases. V gave up 2 bases and J gave up 3 bases; unmatched junction bases: 3. The CDR3 sequence is 16 residues long. Germline CDR1 SGHVS, CDR2 FNYEAQ. The CDR3 bases are TGTGCCAGCAGCTTACGGACTAGCGGGGGGAACTACGAGCAGTACTTC. This encodes CASSLRTSGGNYEQYF.